One and the same sample provided the 29 T cell receptor beta chains below, sequenced in a study of a mutant IDH1 vaccine in newly diagnosed glioma. Their target antigens are unknown. The time point was: week 5, during vaccination. In the vaccine, a single dose held 300 ug of the mutant IDH1 20-mer peptide, along with topical imiquimod. Profiled with immunoSEQ multiplex PCR; TCRdb holds only in-frame clones, not every one. The sample lists 50,000 to 65,000 clones, about 80% occurring once. Sequences were derived from PBMCs, sampled from a glioma patient whose treatment included an IDH1 peptide vaccine. The receptors stem from a man aged 30 to 39 with glioma.

This clone was recorded only once. The CDR3 loop reads CASRAAQVLNTEAFF. CDR3 sequence (DNA): TGTGCCAGCAGAGCAGCACAGGTCCTAAACACTGAAGCTTTCTTT. This sequence joins TRBV6-1 and TRBJ1-1, with D tentatively TRBD1 (5 bases). There are 15 residues in the CDR3. V was shortened by 6 bases and J by 2 bases, with 16 bases between the two germline ends. Germline CDR1 reads MNHNS; CDR2 reads SASEGT.

The V and J genes are TRBV15 and TRBJ1-5, with D perhaps matching TRBD1 (5 bases). There are 12 residues in the CDR3. CDR1 and CDR2 from the germline V gene are LNHNV and YYDKDF (reference sequence). Trimming stripped 7 bases from V and 3 bases from J, with 7 bases between. The DNA of the CDR3 is TGTGCCACCAAACAGGTCAATCAGCCCCAGCATTTT. Translated, it gives CATKQVNQPQHF.

The chain carries TRBV5-1 and TRBJ2-5; 8 bases are shared with TRBD2. TRBJ2-7 matches the DNA end more closely, so the J call is doubtful. Germline CDR1 is SGHRS and CDR2 is YFSETQ. The CDR3 is made up of 17 amino acids. CDR3 nucleotides: TGCGCCAGCAGCTTTCCAGGTCGCAGCGGGGGAACCTACGAGCAGTACTTC. The encoded protein is CASSFPGRSGGTYEQYF.

The chain links TRBV18 to TRBJ1-3; D ambiguous. Germline values: CDR1 KGHSH, CDR2 LQKENI. The germline V and J ends were trimmed by 2 bases and 0 bases, with 8 bases remaining between them. This CDR3 is 15 amino acids long. Here the CDR3 reads CASSPIDASGNTIYF. The CDR3, as DNA: TGTGCCAGCTCACCAATCGACGCCTCTGGAAACACCATATATTTT.

The chain is built from TRBV18 and TRBJ2-5; 9 positions agree with TRBD1. The CDR3 contains 14 residues. V was pared by 5 bases and J by 5 bases, with 6 bases of the junction left unmatched. In germline, CDR1 is KGHSH, CDR2 LQKENI. CDR3 protein: CASSTGQGLETQYF. The DNA of the CDR3 is TGTGCCAGCTCAACGGGACAGGGCTTGGAGACCCAGTACTTC.

The chain links TRBV27 to TRBJ1-3; D gene unclear. The length of the CDR3 is 17 residues. Germline-derived CDR1 and CDR2 are MNHEY and SMNVEV (reference sequence). V lost 8 bases to trimming and J lost 0 bases, with 20 bases between them. The CDR3 region is CASRSKLSQSSGNTIYF. CDR3 nucleotide sequence: TGTGCCAGCCGATCGAAGCTCTCCCAGAGCTCTGGAAACACCATATATTTT.

CDR3 nucleotides: TGCGCCAGCAGCCAAGAAGACGGAGGGGGACAGGGAGAAGTTTATTCACCCCTCCACTTT. Its translation is CASSQEDGGGQGEVYSPLHF. The chain has TRBV4-1 and TRBJ1-6; 9 nucleotides line up with TRBD1. V trimming: 0 bases; J trimming: 8 bases; junction bases outside the gene matches: 17. The CDR3 runs 20 residues. The germline gives CDR1 MGHRA, CDR2 YSYEKL.

This chain links TRBV5-6 with TRBJ2-5; D may correspond to TRBD1 or TRBD2 (6 bases each). This CDR3 is built from 15 residues. Trimming shortened V by 1 base and J by 5 bases, and 15 bases separated the two germline ends. Per the germline V gene, CDR1 is SGHDT and CDR2 is YYEEEE. In DNA form, the CDR3 reads TGTGCCAGCAGCTTGAAGGGGGGCTCCAGGGAGACCCAGTACTTC. It specifies CASSLKGGSRETQYF.

This clone has just a few counts. The chain employs TRBV6-5 and TRBJ1-1; perhaps TRBD1 as D (5 bases). Trimming took 5 bases from V and 1 from J, leaving 5 bases between them. Germline CDR1 is MNHEY and CDR2 is SVGAGI. The CDR3 loop spans 12 amino acids. As DNA, the CDR3 is TGTGCCAGCAGTGACAGGAACACTGAAGCTTTCTTT. Its translation: CASSDRNTEAFF.

The chain recombines TRBV6-6 with TRBJ1-2; the D is unclear. V lost 1 base to trimming and J lost 6 bases, with 15 bases between them. CDR1 is MNHNY and CDR2 is SVGAGI in the germline V gene (reference sequence). This CDR3 comprises 15 residues. CDR3 DNA: TGTGCCAGCAGTTACTTCGGGCTCGGAGGGAATGGCTACACCTTC. Translation gives CASSYFGLGGNGYTF.

The V and J genes are TRBV7-8 and TRBJ1-5; a possible D gene is TRBD1 (6 bases). The CDR3 length is 15 residues. V was clipped by 2 bases and J by 5 bases, with 13 bases between them. Germline loops: CDR1 SGHVS, CDR2 FQNEAQ. The CDR3: CASSLKAGDHQPQHF. CDR3 in DNA: TGTGCCAGCAGCTTAAAAGCAGGGGATCATCAGCCCCAGCATTTT.

This chain uses TRBV6-5 with TRBJ2-5, with D possibly matching TRBD2 (5 bases). This CDR3 contains 15 residues. The V end was cut by 1 base, the J end by 2 bases, with 11 bases between. Germline V CDR1 and CDR2: MNHEY, SVGAGI. The CDR3 DNA reads TGTGCCAGCAGTTACTTCCGGACGGGGCAAGAGACCCAGTACTTC. The encoded protein is CASSYFRTGQETQYF.

The V call is TRBV4-1, the J call TRBJ2-3, with TRBD2 matching 8 bases. V lost 5 bases to trimming and J lost 6 bases; unmatched junction nucleotides: 16. The CDR3 length is 17 residues. Germline V gene data show CDR1 as MGHRA and CDR2 as YSYEKL. This CDR3 is CASSSGGLGETMDTQYF. Written as DNA, the CDR3 is TGCGCCAGCAGCTCCGGGGGACTAGGCGAAACTATGGATACGCAGTATTTT.

The rearrangement joins TRBV2 to TRBJ1-2; possibly TRBD1 for D (5 bases). Germline CDR1 is SNHLY and CDR2 is FYNNEI. The CDR3 extends over 15 amino acids. V was cut by 6 bases and J by 4 bases, with 18 bases left in between. The DNA for the CDR3 is TGTGCCAGCAGAGAGACCGGGACGGACCTCTATGGCTACACCTTC. Translated: CASRETGTDLYGYTF.

The chain employs TRBV6-1 and TRBJ2-7; 7 bases are a match to TRBD1. The CDR3 covers 18 residues. Looked up from germline, CDR1 is MNHNS and CDR2 is SASEGT. Trimming at V came to 4 bases and at J to 4 bases, leaving 19 bases not matched to a gene. The CDR3 nucleotides are TGTGCCAGCAGTGTCGGCAGGGGGATCCTCCCGACCTTTTACGAGCAGTACTTC. Translated: CASSVGRGILPTFYEQYF.

V is TRBV23-1 and J is TRBJ2-5, with D perhaps TRBD1 or TRBD2 (6 bases each). TRBV23-1 is annotated as an ORF whose role is uncertain. This CDR3 comprises 17 residues. V was trimmed by 8 bases and J by 4 bases, leaving 26 bases between them. Written as DNA, the CDR3 is TGCGCCAGCGGGGTGGTAGGCGGTTCTAGGGGGGCAGAGACCCAGTACTTC. Its protein product is CASGVVGGSRGAETQYF.

DNA of the CDR3: TGCGCCAGCAGCTTGGCCAAAGGGACCTCTGGAAACACCATATATTTT. Translation: CASSLAKGTSGNTIYF. The chain joins TRBV5-1 to TRBJ1-3, with D tentatively TRBD1 (5 bases). CDR3 length: 16 amino acids. CDR1 is SGHRS, CDR2 YFSETQ, per germline. The germline V and J ends were trimmed by 0 bases and 0 bases, with 10 bases remaining between them.

This sequence joins TRBV5-1 and TRBJ2-2; D is possibly TRBD2 (6 bases). Trimming took 4 bases from V and 4 from J, leaving 14 bases between them. Germline V gene sequence: CDR1 SGHRS, CDR2 YFSETQ. This CDR3 spans 15 amino acids. CDR3 nucleotides: TGCGCCAGCAGCCCGGAGGGGTGGACCACCGGGGAGCTGTTTTTT. It specifies CASSPEGWTTGELFF.

The gene calls are TRBV5-6 and TRBJ2-7; 9 bases line up with TRBD1. CDR1 is SGHDT, CDR2 YYEEEE, per germline. CDR3 length: 14 residues. V was clipped by 2 bases and J by 3 bases; unmatched bases: 3. This chain's CDR3 is CASSFGTGSYEQYF. Here the CDR3 DNA reads TGTGCCAGCAGCTTTGGGACAGGGAGCTACGAGCAGTACTTC.

The gene calls are TRBV28 and TRBJ1-2; 9 positions match TRBD1. The V and J ends lost 5 bases and 3 bases, in that order; junction bases with no gene match: 7. Germline lookup yields CDR1 MDHEN and CDR2 SYDVKM. CDR3 length equals 15 residues. The CDR3 DNA sequence: TGTGCCAGCAGTCCCTTGACAGGGGGTCACTATGGCTACACCTTC. It translates to CASSPLTGGHYGYTF.

V is TRBV4-2 and J is TRBJ1-2; no clear D. Germline V gives CDR1 LGHNA, CDR2 YNFKEQ. CDR3 length equals 15 residues. The V gene lost 0 bases and the J gene lost 4 bases, with 12 bases spanning the gap. The CDR3 DNA is TGTGCCAGCAGCCAAGATGAGGCCAGTTCCTATGGCTACACCTTC. Protein: CASSQDEASSYGYTF.

This sequence joins TRBV4-2 and TRBJ2-7; 7 nucleotides align to TRBD1. This CDR3 comprises 16 residues. Germline V gives CDR1 LGHNA, CDR2 YNFKEQ. V shed 4 bases, J shed 0 bases, and the junction held 9 bases outside the gene matches. CDR3 nucleotide sequence: TGTGCCAGCAGCCGCCGGGACGGACAGGACTCCTACGAGCAGTACTTC. The encoded protein is CASSRRDGQDSYEQYF.

This chain connects TRBV7-6 to TRBJ2-5, with TRBD2 matching over 8 bases. This CDR3 region has 16 residues. Germline V lookup: CDR1 SGHVS, CDR2 FNYEAQ. The J segment lost 5 bases and the V segment lost 5 bases, leaving 13 bases of the junction unmatched. CDR3 nucleotides: TGTGCCAGCAGCGCCTGGACGGCGGAGCGGGGGGAGACCCAGTACTTC. Translated: CASSAWTAERGETQYF.

This sequence joins TRBV6-1 and TRBJ2-3; the match to TRBD1 covers 7 bases. V gave up 6 bases and J gave up 2 bases; unmatched junction bases: 8. The CDR3 contains 15 residues. Germline V gene sequence: CDR1 MNHNS, CDR2 SASEGT. The CDR3 protein is CASRGLTGFTDTQYF. For the CDR3, the DNA is TGTGCCAGCAGGGGCCTGACAGGGTTCACAGATACGCAGTATTTT.

The CDR3 protein is CASSDRGNYGYTF. For the CDR3, the DNA is TGTGCCAGTAGCGACAGGGGGAACTATGGCTACACCTTC. This chain uses TRBV19 with TRBJ1-2; TRBD1 agrees at 9 bases. Germline V gene data show CDR1 as LNHDA and CDR2 as SQIVND (reference sequence). This CDR3 has 13 residues. Germline trimming cut 6 bases from V and 2 bases from J; bases unmatched to any gene: 1.

This clone was found a few times. This sequence joins TRBV28 and TRBJ1-6; D may be TRBD1 (5 bases). V was shortened by 3 bases and J by 5 bases, with 17 bases between the two germline ends. The CDR3 totals 17 residues. Per germline, CDR1 MDHEN and CDR2 SYDVKM. The DNA for the CDR3 is TGTGCCAGCAGTTTCTTTTCCCAGGGTAGTGATAATTCACCCCTCCACTTT. Protein sequence: CASSFFSQGSDNSPLHF.

This chain joins TRBV6-1 and TRBJ1-2, with D possibly TRBD1 on 5 matching bases. The germline V and J ends were trimmed by 8 bases and 1 base, with 17 bases remaining between them. The CDR3 consists of 15 residues. The germline V gene has CDR1 MNHNS and CDR2 SASEGT. The CDR3: CASEGKEAFNYGYTF. CDR3 coding DNA: TGTGCCAGCGAGGGGAAGGAGGCATTTAACTATGGCTACACCTTC.

J is TRBJ2-7 and V is TRBV5-1; 8 positions agree with TRBD1. The length of the CDR3 is 15 residues. The trim removed 4 bases at V and 2 bases at J, leaving 8 bases unmatched. Germline assignment: CDR1 SGHRS and CDR2 YFSETQ. CDR3 residues: CASSGGWTGTYEQYF. For the CDR3, the DNA is TGCGCCAGCAGCGGGGGATGGACAGGGACCTACGAGCAGTACTTC.

The chain carries TRBV19 and TRBJ2-7; D might be TRBD1 or TRBD2, each matching 6 bases. The CDR3 spans 14 residues. The germline V and J ends were trimmed by 3 bases and 4 bases, with 13 bases remaining between them. Germline V CDR1 and CDR2: LNHDA, SQIVND (reference sequence). This CDR3 is CASSMDYRDYEQYF. The CDR3 DNA reads as TGTGCCAGTAGTATGGACTACAGGGATTACGAGCAGTACTTC.